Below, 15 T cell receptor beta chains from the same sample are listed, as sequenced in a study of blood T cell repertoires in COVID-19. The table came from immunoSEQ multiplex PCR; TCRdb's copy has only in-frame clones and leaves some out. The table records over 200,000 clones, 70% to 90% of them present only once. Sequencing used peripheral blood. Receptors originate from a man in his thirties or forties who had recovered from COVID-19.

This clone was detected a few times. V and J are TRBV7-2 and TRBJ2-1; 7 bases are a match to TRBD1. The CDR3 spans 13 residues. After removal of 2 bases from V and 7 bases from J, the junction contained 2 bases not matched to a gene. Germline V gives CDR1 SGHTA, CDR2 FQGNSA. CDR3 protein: CASSLQGENEQFF. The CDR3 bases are TGTGCCAGCAGCTTACAGGGGGAAAATGAGCAGTTCTTC.

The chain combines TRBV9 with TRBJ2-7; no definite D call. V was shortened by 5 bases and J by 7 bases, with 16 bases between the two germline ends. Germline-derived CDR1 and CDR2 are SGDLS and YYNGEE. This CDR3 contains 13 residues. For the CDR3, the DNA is TGTGCCAGCAGTGCTACTACGAGCTCTGAGCAGTACTTC. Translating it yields CASSATTSSEQYF.

CDR3 sequence: CASSSSPGLAGSEQFF. CDR3 bases: TGTGCCAGCAGCTCTTCGCCGGGACTAGCGGGATCTGAGCAGTTCTTC. This chain uses TRBV11-3 with TRBJ2-1, with 13 bases identical to TRBD2. Unmatched junction bases numbered 9, after V lost 4 bases and J lost 9 bases. CDR1 and CDR2 from the germline V gene are SGHNT and YENEEA. CDR3 length equals 16 residues. The full variable domain, in which reference TRBV11-3 and TRBJ2-1 provide the parts outside the CDR3, is EAGVVQSPRYKIIEKKQPVAFWCNPISGHNTLYWYLQNLGQGPELLIRYENEEAVDDSQLPKDRFSAERLKGVDSTLKIQPAELGDSAVYLCASSSSPGLAGSEQFFGPGTRLTVL.

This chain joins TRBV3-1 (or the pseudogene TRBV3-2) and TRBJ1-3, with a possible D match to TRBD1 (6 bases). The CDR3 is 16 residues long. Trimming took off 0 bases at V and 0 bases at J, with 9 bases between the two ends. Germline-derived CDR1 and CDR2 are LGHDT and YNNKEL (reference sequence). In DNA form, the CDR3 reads TGTGCCAGCAGCCAAGAGGGACACAGCTCTGGAAACACCATATATTTT. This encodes CASSQEGHSSGNTIYF.

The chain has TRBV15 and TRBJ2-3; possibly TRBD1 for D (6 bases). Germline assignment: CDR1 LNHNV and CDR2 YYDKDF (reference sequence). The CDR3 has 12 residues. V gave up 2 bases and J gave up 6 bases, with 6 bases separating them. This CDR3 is CATSRQGDTQYF. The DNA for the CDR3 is TGTGCCACCAGCAGACAGGGGGATACGCAGTATTTT.

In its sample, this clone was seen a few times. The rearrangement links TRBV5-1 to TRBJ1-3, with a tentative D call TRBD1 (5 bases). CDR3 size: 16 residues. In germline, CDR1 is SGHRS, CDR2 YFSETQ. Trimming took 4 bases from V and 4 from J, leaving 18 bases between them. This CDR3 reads CASSPQGGVVGNTIYF. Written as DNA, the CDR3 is TGCGCCAGCAGCCCCCAGGGAGGGGTTGTGGGAAACACCATATATTTT. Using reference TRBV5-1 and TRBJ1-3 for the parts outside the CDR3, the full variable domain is KAGVTQTPRYLIKTRGQQVTLSCSPISGHRSVSWYQQTPGQGLQFLFEYFSETQRNKGNFPGRFSGRQFSNSRSEMNVSTLELGDSALYLCASSPQGGVVGNTIYFGEGSWLTVV.

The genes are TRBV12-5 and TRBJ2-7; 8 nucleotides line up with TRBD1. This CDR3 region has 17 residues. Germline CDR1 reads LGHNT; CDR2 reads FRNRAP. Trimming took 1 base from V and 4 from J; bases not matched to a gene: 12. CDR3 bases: TGTGCTAGTGGTTTGGACCTCCAAGGGCAGGGGGCATACGAGCAGTACTTC. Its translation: CASGLDLQGQGAYEQYF. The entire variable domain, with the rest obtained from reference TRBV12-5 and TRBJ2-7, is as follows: DARVTQTPRHKVTEMGQEVTMRCQPILGHNTVFWYRQTMMQGLELLAYFRNRAPLDDSGMPKDRFSAEMPDATLATLKIQPSEPRDSAVYFCASGLDLQGQGAYEQYFGPGTRLTVT.

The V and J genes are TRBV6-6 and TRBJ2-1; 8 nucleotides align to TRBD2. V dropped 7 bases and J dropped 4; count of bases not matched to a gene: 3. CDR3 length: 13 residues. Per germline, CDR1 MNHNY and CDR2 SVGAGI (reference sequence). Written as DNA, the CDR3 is TGTGCCAGCACGGGGGGGCCTTACAATGAGCAGTTCTTC. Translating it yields CASTGGPYNEQFF.

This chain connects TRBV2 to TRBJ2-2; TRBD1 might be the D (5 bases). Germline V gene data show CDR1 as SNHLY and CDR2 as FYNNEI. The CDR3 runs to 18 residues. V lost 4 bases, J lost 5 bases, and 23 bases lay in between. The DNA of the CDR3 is TGTGCCAGCAGTGTAGGTCGGGCAGTGCCAAAGGGGACCGGGGAGCTGTTTTTT. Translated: CASSVGRAVPKGTGELFF.

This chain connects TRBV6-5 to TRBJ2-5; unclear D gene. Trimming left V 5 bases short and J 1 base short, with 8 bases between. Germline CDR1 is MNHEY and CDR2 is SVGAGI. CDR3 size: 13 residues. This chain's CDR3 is CASSRHSQETQYF. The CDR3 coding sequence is TGTGCCAGCAGTAGACATTCCCAAGAGACCCAGTACTTC.

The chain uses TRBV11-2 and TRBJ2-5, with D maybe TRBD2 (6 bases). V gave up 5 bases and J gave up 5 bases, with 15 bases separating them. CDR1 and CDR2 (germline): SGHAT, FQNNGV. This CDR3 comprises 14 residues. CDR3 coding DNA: TGTGCCAGCAGCCCGCTCGGACGGGGGGAGACCCAGTACTTC. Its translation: CASSPLGRGETQYF.

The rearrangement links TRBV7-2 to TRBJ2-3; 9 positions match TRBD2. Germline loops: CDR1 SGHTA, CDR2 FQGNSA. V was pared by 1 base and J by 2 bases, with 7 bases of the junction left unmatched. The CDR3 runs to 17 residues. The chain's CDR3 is CASSLGLAGLNTDTQYF. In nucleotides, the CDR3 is TGTGCCAGCAGCTTAGGGCTAGCGGGGCTCAACACAGATACGCAGTATTTT.

The CDR3 sequence is CASSPWWAEQFF. CDR3 nucleotides: TGTGCCAGCAGCCCCTGGTGGGCTGAGCAGTTCTTC. The genes are TRBV7-2 and TRBJ2-1; D is undetermined. V gave up 5 bases and J gave up 9 bases, with 11 bases separating them. Per the germline V gene, CDR1 is SGHTA and CDR2 is FQGNSA. There are 12 residues in the CDR3.

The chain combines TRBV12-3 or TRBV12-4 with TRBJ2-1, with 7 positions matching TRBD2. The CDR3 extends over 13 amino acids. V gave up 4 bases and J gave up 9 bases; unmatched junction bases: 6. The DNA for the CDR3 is TGTGCCAGCAGTTATGGGACTACCGGTGAGCAGTTCTTC. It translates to CASSYGTTGEQFF.

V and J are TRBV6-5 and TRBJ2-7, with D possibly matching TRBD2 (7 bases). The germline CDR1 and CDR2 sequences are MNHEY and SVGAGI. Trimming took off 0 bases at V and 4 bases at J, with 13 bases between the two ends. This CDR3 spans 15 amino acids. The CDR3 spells CASSYSGGGGYEQYF. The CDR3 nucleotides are TGTGCCAGCAGTTACTCTGGCGGGGGCGGTTACGAGCAGTACTTC.